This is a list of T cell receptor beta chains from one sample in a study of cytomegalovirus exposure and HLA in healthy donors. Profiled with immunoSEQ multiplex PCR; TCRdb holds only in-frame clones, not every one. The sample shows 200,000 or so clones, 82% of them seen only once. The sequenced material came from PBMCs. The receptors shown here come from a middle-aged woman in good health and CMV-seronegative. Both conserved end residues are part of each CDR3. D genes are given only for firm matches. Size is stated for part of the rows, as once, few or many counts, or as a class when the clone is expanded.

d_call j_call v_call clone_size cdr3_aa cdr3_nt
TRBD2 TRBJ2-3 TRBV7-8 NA CASSLAVARTSASTDTQYF TGTGCCAGCAGCTTAGCCGTTGCACGGACTAGCGCATCCACAGATACGCAGTATTTT
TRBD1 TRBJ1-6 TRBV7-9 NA CASSRGTGNSPLHF TGTGCCAGCAGCCGGGGGACAGGAAATTCACCCCTCCACTTT
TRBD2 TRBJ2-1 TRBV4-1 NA CASSQEWGAGVRDEQLF TGCGCCAGCAGCCAAGAGTGGGGAGCGGGAGTGAGGGATGAGCAGCTCTTC
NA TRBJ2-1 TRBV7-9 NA CASSLIANEQFF TGTGCCAGCAGCTTAATAGCCAATGAGCAGTTCTTC
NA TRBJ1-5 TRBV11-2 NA CASSLDRSNQPQHF TGTGCCAGCAGCTTAGACCGTAGCAATCAGCCCCAGCATTTT
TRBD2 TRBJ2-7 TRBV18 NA CASSPLMGGSSYEQYF TGTGCCAGCTCACCCTTAATGGGAGGGTCCTCCTACGAGCAGTACTTC
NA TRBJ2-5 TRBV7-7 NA CASSLDVRGAAQYF TGTGCCAGCAGCTTAGATGTCAGGGGGGCGGCCCAGTACTTC
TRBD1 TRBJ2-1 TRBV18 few CASSPPGQGIEQFF TGTGCCAGCTCACCACCAGGACAGGGGATTGAGCAGTTCTTC
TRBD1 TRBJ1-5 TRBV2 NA CASSRDRGRAQPQHF TGTGCCAGCAGCCGTGACAGGGGAAGGGCTCAGCCCCAGCATTTT
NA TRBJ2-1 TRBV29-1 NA CSAWEVAYNEQFF TGCAGCGCCTGGGAGGTGGCCTACAATGAGCAGTTCTTC
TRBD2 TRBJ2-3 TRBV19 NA CASSMDSGSSSGTHTQYF TGTGCCAGTAGTATGGATTCGGGATCGTCTAGCGGGACTCATACGCAGTATTTT
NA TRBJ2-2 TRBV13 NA CASSFGAGELFF TGTGCCAGCAGTTTCGGAGCCGGGGAGCTGTTTTTT
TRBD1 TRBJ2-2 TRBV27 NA CATSRQGNTGELFF TGTGCCACCAGCCGACAGGGAAACACCGGGGAGCTGTTTTTT
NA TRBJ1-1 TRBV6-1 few CASSERGGTEAFF TGTGCCAGCAGTGAAAGAGGTGGCACTGAAGCTTTCTTT
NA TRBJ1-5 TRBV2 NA CASSERSGKNSNQPQHF TGTGCCAGCAGTGAAAGGTCGGGAAAGAATAGCAATCAGCCCCAGCATTTT
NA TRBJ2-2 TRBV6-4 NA CASKGAGELFF TGTGCCAGCAAGGGAGCCGGGGAGCTGTTTTTT
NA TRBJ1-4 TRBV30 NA CAWSVRRGGNEKLFF TGTGCCTGGAGTGTACGGCGGGGTGGGAATGAAAAACTGTTTTTT
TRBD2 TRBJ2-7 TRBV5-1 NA CASSSLWPGGPDEQYF TGCGCCAGCAGCTCCTTATGGCCGGGAGGGCCGGACGAGCAGTACTTC
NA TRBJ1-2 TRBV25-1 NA CASRTGSYGYTF TGTGCCAGCAGAACAGGGTCCTATGGCTACACCTTC
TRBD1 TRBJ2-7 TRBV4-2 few CASSQVRRGTGVPGEQYF TGTGCCAGCAGCCAAGTTAGGCGAGGGACAGGGGTACCGGGCGAGCAGTACTTC
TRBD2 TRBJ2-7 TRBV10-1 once CASSPGLAGYEQYF TGCGCCAGCAGCCCGGGACTAGCTGGCTACGAGCAGTACTTC
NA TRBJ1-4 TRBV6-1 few CATKADRNNEKLFF TGTGCCACCAAGGCCGACAGAAATAATGAAAAACTGTTTTTT
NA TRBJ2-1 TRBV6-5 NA CASSYDSASRLNEQFF TGTGCCAGCAGTTACGACAGTGCCTCTCGACTCAATGAGCAGTTCTTC
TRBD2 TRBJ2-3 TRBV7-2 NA CASSLGGLAGKDTQYF TGTGCCAGCAGCTTAGGGGGACTAGCGGGAAAAGATACGCAGTATTTT
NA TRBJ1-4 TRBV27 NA CASSLISGVGEKLFF TGTGCCAGCAGTTTAATCTCAGGGGTGGGTGAAAAACTGTTTTTT